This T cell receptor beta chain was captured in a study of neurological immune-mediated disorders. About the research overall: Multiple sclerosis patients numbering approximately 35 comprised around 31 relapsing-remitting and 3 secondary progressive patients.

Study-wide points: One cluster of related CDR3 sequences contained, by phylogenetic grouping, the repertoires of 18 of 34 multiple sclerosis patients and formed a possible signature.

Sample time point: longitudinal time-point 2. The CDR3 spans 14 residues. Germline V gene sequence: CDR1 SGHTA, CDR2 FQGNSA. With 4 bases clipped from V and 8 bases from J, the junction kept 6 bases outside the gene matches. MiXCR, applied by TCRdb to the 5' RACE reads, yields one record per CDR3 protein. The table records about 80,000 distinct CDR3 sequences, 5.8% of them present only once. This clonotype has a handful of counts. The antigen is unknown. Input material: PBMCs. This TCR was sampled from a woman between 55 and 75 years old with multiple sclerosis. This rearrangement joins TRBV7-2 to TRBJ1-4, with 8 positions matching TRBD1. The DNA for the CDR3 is TGTGCCAGCAGCTGGAGACAGGGGAGAGAAAAACTGTTTTTT. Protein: CASSWRQGREKLFF.